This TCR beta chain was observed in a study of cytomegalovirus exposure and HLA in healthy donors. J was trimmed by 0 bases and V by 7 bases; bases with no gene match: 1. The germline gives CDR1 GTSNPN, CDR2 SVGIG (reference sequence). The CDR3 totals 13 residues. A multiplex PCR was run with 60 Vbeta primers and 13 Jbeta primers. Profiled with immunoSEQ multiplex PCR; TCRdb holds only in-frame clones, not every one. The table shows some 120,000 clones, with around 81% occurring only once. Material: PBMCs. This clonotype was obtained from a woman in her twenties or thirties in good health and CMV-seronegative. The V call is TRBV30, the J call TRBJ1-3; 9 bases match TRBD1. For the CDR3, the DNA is TGTGCCTTGACAGGGGGCTCTGGAAACACCATATATTTT. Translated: CALTGGSGNTIYF. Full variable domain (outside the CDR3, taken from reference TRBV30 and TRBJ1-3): SQTIHQWPATLVQPVGSPLSLECTVEGTSNPNLYWYRQAAGRGLQLLFYSVGIGQISSEVPQNLSASRPQDRQFILSSKKLLLSDSGFYLCALTGGSGNTIYFGEGSWLTVV.